Given below is one T cell receptor (beta chain) in context. Its specificity is not known. There are 15 residues in the CDR3. V lost 6 bases, J lost 6 bases, and 10 bases stayed unmatched. CDR1 and CDR2 from the germline V gene are MDHEN and SYDVKM. The data were taken from a study of cytomegalovirus exposure and HLA in healthy donors. Notes on the study in general: Earlier findings revealed that most TCR beta V segments proved productive either about 87% or about 30% of the time. Owing to their indistinguishability, certain V segments, notably TRBV6-2 and TRBV6-3, were excluded. A later analysis linked a missense variant in DCLRE1C to the trimming of TCR beta V and J genes.

With 60 Vbeta and 13 Jbeta primers, the PCR was carried out. In the original analysis: Among the unique TCR beta chains that a later analysis counted, about 81 million in all, roughly 9.9 million were shared. Sequenced by immunoSEQ multiplex PCR; TCRdb stores in-frame clones only, minus some. The V and J calls and clone size come from that table; D and trimming were worked out from the DNA. The data contain 110,000 or so clones, 81% of them singletons. The gene calls are TRBV28 and TRBJ1-5; 8 nucleotides agree with TRBD1. Material for sequencing was PBMCs. The clonotype was recovered from a woman aged 30 to 39 in good health and CMV-seronegative. CDR3 region: CASSPGQGKLQPQHF. In DNA, the CDR3 is TGTGCCAGCAGCCCCGGACAGGGTAAACTTCAGCCCCAGCATTTT.